Detailed here is one TCR beta chain. Its specificity is not known. V gave up 6 bases and J gave up 1 base, with 10 bases separating them. Germline-derived CDR1 and CDR2 are MNHEY and SMNVEV (reference sequence). The CDR3 contains 14 residues. This sample is drawn from a study of cytomegalovirus exposure and HLA in healthy donors. Vbeta (60) and Jbeta (13) primers were used in the PCR. TCRdb's table, derived via immunoSEQ multiplex PCR, lists solely in-frame clones and lacks some. The ten most abundant clones cover about 1% of a sample with about 200,000 clones. The study, taken as a whole, reports: The authors later found HLA-associated TCR beta chains more clonally expanded than equally common others.

The sequencing sample was made of PBMCs. The source of this sequence is a girl aged 2-15 years in good health and CMV-seropositive. V is TRBV27 and J is TRBJ1-5; a possible D gene is TRBD1 (6 bases). CDR3 protein: CASSTGQSNQPQHF. The CDR3 DNA sequence: TGTGCCAGCAGCACTGGACAGAGCAATCAGCCCCAGCATTTT.